Reported below is one T cell receptor (beta chain). The antigen is not known. Primers targeted 54 TRBV and 13 TRBJ segments. Only in-frame clones appear in the TCRdb table, and some are missing; sequencing was by immunoSEQ multiplex PCR. The sample lists around 100,000 clones; 92% were seen once. The data derive from a study of T cell repertoires and HLA-DP antigens. Study-level findings and limits: Against one allele, clones undetected before culture averaged approximately 36%; against the other, under 65%. The CD4+ repertoire was not split into naive and memory.

The CDR3 covers 15 residues. The V gene's germline CDR1 is SGHDT and CDR2 YYEEEE. V lost 1 base and J lost 9; bases outside the gene matches: 13. CD4+ T cells were isolated untouched, approximately 98% pure. The chain recombines TRBV5-6 with TRBJ2-7; TRBD1 matches 7 bases. The TCR sequence derives from a young woman in good health and CMV-seronegative. The sequenced sample consisted of CD4+ T cells from PBMCs. The CDR3 sequence is CASSLTDRNYLGQYF. CDR3 bases: TGTGCCAGCAGCTTGACGGACAGGAATTACCTCGGGCAGTACTTC.